These 27 T cell receptor beta chains were all obtained from the same sample, sequenced in a study of vaccination and CD4 T cells after COVID-19. Sequenced with the Oncomine TCR Beta short-read assay was DNA taken from cultured CD4+ T cells. TCRdb reprocessed the PCR reads with MiXCR, giving one entry per CDR3 protein. The repertoire has 9,000 to 15,000 distinct CDR3 sequences, 30% to 40% of them found once; the top ten carry 30% to 40%. Antigens of these TCRs are unknown. Stated treatment: roughly 10-day PBMC culture with coronavirus spike peptide pools or control peptides (ViraFEST assay). Material: CD4+ T cells from blood, cultured in vitro, obtained before SARS-CoV-2 vaccination. These receptors came from a human donor who received a COVID-19 vaccine.

This chain uses TRBV30 with TRBJ1-2; 11 bases align to TRBD1. This CDR3 is built from 15 residues. The V gene's germline CDR1 is GTSNPN and CDR2 SVGIG (reference sequence). The V segment lost 2 bases and the J segment 3 bases; nucleotides outside the gene matches: 5. The CDR3 sequence: CAWSKDRGPYYGYTF. CDR3 in DNA: TGTGCCTGGAGTAAGGACAGGGGGCCTTACTATGGCTACACCTTC. The full variable domain, in which reference TRBV30 and TRBJ1-2 provide the parts outside the CDR3, is SQTIHQWPATLVQPVGSPLSLECTVEGTSNPNLYWYRQAAGRGLQLLFYSVGIGQISSEVPQNLSASRPQDRQFILSSKKLLLSDSGFYLCAWSKDRGPYYGYTFGSGTRLTVV.

This clonotype was recorded a few times. The CDR3 DNA reads TGTGCCAGCAGGGGACAGGGTGGGACCGGGGAGCTGTTTTTT. Protein product: CASRGQGGTGELFF. The V call is TRBV7-3, the J call TRBJ2-2, with 9 bases identical to TRBD1. The CDR3 is 14 amino acids. V lost 6 bases to trimming and J lost 5 bases; unmatched junction nucleotides: 4. Germline CDR1 and CDR2: SGHTA and FQGTGA.

The V gene is TRBV2, the J gene TRBJ2-5, with TRBD1 as a possible D gene (5 bases). V lost 6 bases and J lost 4, with 18 bases in between. Germline CDR1 is SNHLY and CDR2 is FYNNEI. The CDR3 contains 15 residues. The CDR3 DNA follows: TGTGCCAGCAGCCCTGACAGCGCCGATGGAGAGACCCAGTACTTC. Protein: CASSPDSADGETQYF.

The chain couples TRBV30 to TRBJ2-2; possibly TRBD1 for D (6 bases). Germline V lookup: CDR1 GTSNPN, CDR2 SVGIG (reference sequence). V was pared by 0 bases and J by 6 bases, with 23 bases between. The CDR3 runs 18 residues. CDR3 in DNA: TGTGCCTGGAGTGTACGGGTCAGGGGACGCTACCAGCCCGGGGAGCTGTTTTTT. Its translation: CAWSVRVRGRYQPGELFF.

Of note for this clonotype: At one end the junction does not follow the germline gene, possibly because of a read error. The chain recombines TRBV2 with TRBJ2-7; TRBD1 aligns across 8 bases. CDR1 SNHLY and CDR2 FYNNEI come from the germline V gene. This CDR3 is 13 amino acids long. The CDR3 DNA reads TGTGCCACCAGTTCGGACAGGGCTTACGAGCAGTACTTC. Protein sequence: CATSSDRAYEQYF.

This clonotype was observed a few times. The chain has TRBV24-1 and TRBJ1-5, with D perhaps matching TRBD1 (6 bases). Germline lookup yields CDR1 KGHDR and CDR2 SFDVKD. There are 16 residues in the CDR3. The germline V and J ends were trimmed by 7 bases and 1 base, with 16 bases remaining between them. Here the CDR3 reads CATSPTITGSNQPQHF. The CDR3 DNA is TGTGCCACCAGCCCGACTATTACAGGGAGCAATCAGCCCCAGCATTTT.

The chain joins TRBV7-2 to TRBJ2-7; 7 bases fit TRBD1. The V segment lost 5 bases and the J segment 3 bases; nucleotides outside the gene matches: 10. The CDR3 loop spans 15 amino acids. The V gene's germline CDR1 is SGHTA and CDR2 FQGNSA. The CDR3 protein is CASSLRQGGLYEQYF. CDR3 nucleotide sequence: TGTGCCAGCAGCCTTCGACAGGGTGGACTCTACGAGCAGTACTTC. The variable domain in full, with the rest retrieved from reference TRBV7-2 and TRBJ2-7, is GAGVSQSPSNKVTEKGKDVELRCDPISGHTALYWYRQSLGQGLEFLIYFQGNSAPDKSGLPSDRFSAERTGGSVSTLTIQRTQQEDSAVYLCASSLRQGGLYEQYFGPGTRLTVT.

A few counts support this clonotype. This rearrangement joins TRBV6-1 to TRBJ1-6, with D tentatively TRBD1 (6 bases). There are 16 residues in the CDR3. Between the trimmed V and J ends, which lost 3 bases and 4 bases, there was a span of 13 bases. The germline V gene has CDR1 MNHNS and CDR2 SASEGT. Here the CDR3 DNA reads TGTGCCAGCAGTGACTTCTGGACAGCTTATAATTCACCCCTCCACTTT. This codes for CASSDFWTAYNSPLHF.

V usage is TRBV7-6 and J usage is TRBJ2-3; the D is unclear. The ends were cut back, 2 bases at V and 6 bases at J, with 12 bases in the middle. This CDR3 spans 14 amino acids. Germline CDR1 reads SGHVS; CDR2 reads FNYEAQ. The CDR3 sequence is CASSLFQLPDTQYF. CDR3 sequence (DNA): TGTGCCAGCAGCTTATTCCAGCTACCCGATACGCAGTATTTT.

The chain uses TRBV5-1 and TRBJ2-3, with 12 bases lining up with TRBD2. From germline, CDR1 is SGHRS and CDR2 YFSETQ. CDR3 length: 16 residues. The V gene end was trimmed by 4 bases and the J gene end by 6 bases; junction bases not matched to a gene: 9. The CDR3 protein is CASSPLAGGPRDTQYF. CDR3 DNA: TGCGCCAGCAGCCCACTAGCGGGGGGCCCTCGGGATACGCAGTATTTT.

The V call is TRBV7-2, the J call TRBJ1-1, with D possibly matching TRBD1 (5 bases). V lost 8 bases and J lost 4, with 23 bases in between. The CDR3 is made up of 16 amino acids. Germline loops: CDR1 SGHTA, CDR2 FQGNSA. CDR3 residues: CASGGYVGGTRTEAFF. The CDR3 DNA is TGTGCCAGCGGCGGCTACGTGGGGGGAACACGCACTGAAGCTTTCTTT.

J is TRBJ1-3 and V is TRBV30; D ambiguous. The CDR3 contains 15 residues. V lost 0 bases and J lost 3, with 12 bases in between. CDR1 and CDR2 from the germline V gene are GTSNPN and SVGIG (reference sequence). The CDR3 reads CAWSVLGDGGNTIYF. CDR3 DNA: TGTGCCTGGAGTGTACTGGGTGACGGTGGAAACACCATATATTTT. The variable domain in full, completed from reference TRBV30 and TRBJ1-3, reads SQTIHQWPATLVQPVGSPLSLECTVEGTSNPNLYWYRQAAGRGLQLLFYSVGIGQISSEVPQNLSASRPQDRQFILSSKKLLLSDSGFYLCAWSVLGDGGNTIYFGEGSWLTVV.

The genes are TRBV12-3 or TRBV12-4 and TRBJ1-3; no definite D call. The CDR3 runs to 11 residues. Trimming left V 6 bases short and J 2 bases short, with 2 bases between. The CDR3 is CASRTGNTIYF. The DNA of the CDR3 is TGTGCCAGCAGGACTGGAAACACCATATATTTT.

This clonotype was counted a few times. The rearrangement joins TRBV10-2 to TRBJ2-1; tentatively, D is TRBD1 or TRBD2 (6 bases each). The CDR3 runs to 14 residues. The V gene's germline CDR1 is WSHSY and CDR2 SAAADI. V lost 7 bases and J 1 base, leaving 11 bases between the germline ends. In DNA form, the CDR3 reads TGCGCCAGCAAGTGGGGGGCGTCCTACAATGAGCAGTTCTTC. It specifies CASKWGASYNEQFF.

This clonotype was observed a handful of times. The chain is built from TRBV20-1 and TRBJ2-3; 13 bases agree with TRBD2. This CDR3 contains 19 residues. Germline CDR1 DFQATT, CDR2 SNEGSKA (reference sequence). V was pared by 1 base and J by 4 bases, with 14 bases of the junction left unmatched. CDR3 amino acids: CSARAHRTSGGHGADTQYF. CDR3 coding DNA: TGCAGTGCTAGAGCTCACCGGACTAGCGGGGGACACGGGGCAGATACGCAGTATTTT.

This clonotype is a singleton in its sample. V usage is TRBV12-3 or TRBV12-4 and J usage is TRBJ2-3; 8 bases match TRBD1. The length of the CDR3 is 13 residues. V was pared by 8 bases and J by 3 bases, with 4 bases of the junction left unmatched. The CDR3 sequence is CASRQGRTDTQYF. The CDR3 region has the DNA TGTGCCAGCCGACAGGGGAGGACAGATACGCAGTATTTT.

This clonotype was counted a few times. The chain combines TRBV25-1 with TRBJ1-6; D is possibly TRBD1 (5 bases). From germline, CDR1 is MGHDK and CDR2 SYGVNS. The CDR3 runs to 13 residues. V gave up 7 bases and J gave up 11 bases, with 15 bases separating them. The CDR3 DNA reads TGTGCCAGCACCGTTTGGCAGGGAACACCCCTCCACTTT. Protein sequence: CASTVWQGTPLHF.

This clonotype occurred a few times. The J gene is TRBJ1-2, the V gene TRBV7-9, with D possibly being TRBD1 (6 bases). Germline V CDR1 and CDR2: SEHNR, FQNEAQ (reference sequence). The V end was cut by 2 bases, the J end by 7 bases, with 11 bases between. The CDR3 has 13 residues. Here the CDR3 DNA reads TGTGCCAGCAGCTTAAGCGGAGGGGGTGGCTACACCTTC. This translates into CASSLSGGGGYTF.

This chain joins TRBV6-1 and TRBJ1-1; tentatively, D is TRBD1 (5 bases). V lost 6 bases to trimming and J lost 1 base, with 12 bases between them. CDR1 is MNHNS and CDR2 is SASEGT in the germline V gene. The CDR3 runs to 14 residues. In DNA form, the CDR3 reads TGTGCCAGCAGGCGGGCCGGGACGAACACTGAAGCTTTCTTT. Amino acids: CASRRAGTNTEAFF.

The chain recombines TRBV12-3 or TRBV12-4 with TRBJ1-3; D ambiguous. V was cut by 3 bases and J by 8 bases, with 8 bases left in between. This CDR3 has 12 amino acids. The CDR3 is CASSFAPDTIYF. The CDR3 coding sequence is TGTGCCAGCAGTTTTGCCCCGGACACCATATATTTT.

Only a few counts were recorded for this clonotype. This chain joins TRBV2 and TRBJ1-1; D is ambiguous. The CDR3 contains 12 residues. From germline, CDR1 is SNHLY and CDR2 FYNNEI. V lost 8 bases and J 4 bases, leaving 11 bases between the germline ends. This chain's CDR3 is CASQQRRTEAFF. CDR3 DNA sequence: TGTGCCAGCCAACAGAGGCGCACTGAAGCTTTCTTT. Complete variable domain (other parts from reference TRBV2 and TRBJ1-1): EPEVTQTPSHQVTQMGQEVILRCVPISNHLYFYWYRQILGQKVEFLVSFYNNEISEKSEIFDDQFSVERPDGSNFTLKIRSTKLEDSAMYFCASQQRRTEAFFGQGTRLTVV.

The gene calls are TRBV20-1 and TRBJ1-2; TRBD1 might be the D (5 bases). V shed 2 bases and J shed 3 bases, with 16 bases lying between them. Germline CDR1 is DFQATT and CDR2 is SNEGSKA (reference sequence). The CDR3 has 15 amino acids. CDR3 residues: CSARPPGGWDYGYTF. CDR3 nucleotide sequence: TGCAGTGCTAGACCGCCGGGGGGTTGGGACTATGGCTACACCTTC.

This clonotype has a handful of counts. This rearrangement joins TRBV19 to TRBJ2-7; tentatively, D is TRBD1 (6 bases). The germline V gene has CDR1 LNHDA and CDR2 SQIVND (reference sequence). The CDR3 consists of 17 residues. The V end was cut by 5 bases, the J end by 0 bases, with 20 bases between. The CDR3 sequence: CASSYRASLTSSYEQYF. In nucleotides, the CDR3 is TGTGCCAGTAGTTACAGGGCGTCTTTAACGAGCTCCTACGAGCAGTACTTC. Drawing the rest from reference TRBV19 and TRBJ2-7, the complete variable domain is DGGITQSPKYLFRKEGQNVTLSCEQNLNHDAMYWYRQDPGQGLRLIYYSQIVNDFQKGDIAEGYSVSREKKESFPLTVTSAQKNPTAFYLCASSYRASLTSSYEQYFGPGTRLTVT.

V usage is TRBV7-9 and J usage is TRBJ1-1; TRBD1 matches 9 bases. The trim removed 3 bases at V and 3 bases at J, leaving 14 bases unmatched. The CDR3 is made up of 18 amino acids. Germline V CDR1 and CDR2: SEHNR, FQNEAQ (reference sequence). CDR3: CASSFLQNRGLRDTEAFF. The CDR3 nucleotides are TGTGCCAGCAGCTTTCTCCAAAACAGGGGGCTTAGGGACACTGAAGCTTTCTTT.

The sample holds a few counts of this clonotype. The chain uses TRBV27 and TRBJ2-7; 9 nucleotides line up with TRBD1. The CDR3 has 14 residues. Germline values: CDR1 MNHEY, CDR2 SMNVEV (reference sequence). J gave up 6 bases and V 6 bases, and 9 bases lay outside the gene matches. The CDR3 loop is CASSRPGTGSEQYF. CDR3 coding DNA: TGTGCCAGCAGCCGTCCCGGGACAGGGAGCGAGCAGTACTTC.

For the CDR3, the DNA is TGTGCCAGCAAGCGGACTAGCGGGGGCCGTAGCACAGATACGCAGTATTTT. Its translation: CASKRTSGGRSTDTQYF. The chain joins TRBV2 to TRBJ2-3; 13 bases match TRBD2. Germline V gives CDR1 SNHLY, CDR2 FYNNEI. Trimming took 7 bases from V and 0 from J; bases not matched to a gene: 7. This CDR3 spans 17 amino acids.

This clonotype has only a few counts. The rearrangement links TRBV27 to TRBJ1-1; D may be TRBD1 (5 bases). The V gene lost 0 bases and the J gene lost 1 base, with 15 bases spanning the gap. The length of the CDR3 is 17 residues. Germline assignment: CDR1 MNHEY and CDR2 SMNVEV (reference sequence). This CDR3 reads CASSLSRTPQGNTEAFF. CDR3 DNA sequence: TGTGCCAGCAGTTTATCGAGGACACCTCAGGGGAACACTGAAGCTTTCTTT.